The clone carrying this TCR beta chain was counted many times. This CDR3 has 16 amino acids. Looked up from germline, CDR1 is SGHTA and CDR2 is FQGTGA. V lost 4 bases and J lost 5, with 17 bases in between. The data derive from a study of T cells after yellow fever vaccination. TCRdb ran MiXCR on the 5' RACE reads and lists one entry per CDR3 protein. The repertoire consists of about 32,000 distinct CDR3 sequences, with about 6.6% occurring once and the leading ten covering under 25%. The sample here was PBMCs, either bulk or a sorted T-cell subset (CD4+, CD8+, memory, or dextramer-sorted; not recorded which), taken on the day of the first yellow fever vaccination. This sequence joins TRBV7-3 and TRBJ2-2, with D unresolved. This clonotype originated in a man between 18 and 35 years old who received the YFV17D yellow fever vaccine. The CDR3: CASSSYPQDPTGELFF. In DNA form, the CDR3 reads TGTGCCAGCAGCTCTTACCCCCAGGACCCAACCGGGGAGCTGTTTTTT.